The subject of this entry is one TCR beta chain. Original processing notes: Estimation of nucleated cell counts relied on the amplification of reference gene primers. Assay: immunoSEQ multiplex PCR; the TCRdb copy retains only in-frame clones and omits some. V and J calls and clone size are as listed in that table; D and trimming were resolved from the DNA. The sample consists of some 5,900 clones, almost 90% of them appearing once. This CDR3 contains 13 residues. V shed 2 bases and J shed 7 bases, with 9 bases lying between them. The V gene's germline CDR1 is SGHRS and CDR2 YFSETQ. This sample is drawn from a study of blood T cell repertoires in COVID-19. Study-level background: COVID-19 samples, acute and convalescent, were from the United States, Italy and Spain. T cells, B-cell-depleted T cells, or PBMCs supplied cDNA or gDNA.

The receptor was isolated from a man in his sixties with acute or convalescent COVID-19. This rearrangement joins TRBV5-1 to TRBJ1-4; weak D call: TRBD1 (5 bases). Sequencing was done on a sample of peripheral blood. Here the CDR3 reads CASSFQGSEKLFF. The CDR3 DNA follows: TGCGCCAGCAGCTTTCAGGGTAGTGAAAAACTGTTTTTT.